This T cell receptor beta chain was sequenced in a study of T cells in Graves' hyperthyroidism and ophthalmopathy. Amplified TCR beta CDR3 regions derived from RNA transcripts. HTBI primers drove first-round RT-PCR of the TCR CDR3. MiXCR, applied by TCRdb to the multiplex PCR reads, yields one record per CDR3 protein. The top ten clones hold 34% of a sample with approximately 600,000 distinct CDR3 sequences, under 25% of them seen once. The V and J ends lost 1 base and 2 bases, in that order; junction bases with no gene match: 4. The CDR3 length is 17 residues. CDR1 and CDR2 (germline): MGHRA, YSYEKL.

The chain has TRBV4-1 and TRBJ2-2; 10 bases match TRBD2. The specimen was blood. The sequence was collected from a man aged 25 to 40 with Graves' ophthalmopathy. The CDR3 DNA reads TGCGCCAGCAGCCAAGGCCTAGCGGGGGTAAACACCGGGGAGCTGTTTTTT. Translating it yields CASSQGLAGVNTGELFF.